The clone carrying this T cell receptor (beta chain) came up many times. What it binds is unknown. The CDR3 runs 13 residues. The V and J ends lost 3 bases and 10 bases respectively, with 16 bases between them. Germline CDR1 and CDR2: DFQATT and SNEGSKA (reference sequence). Unique molecular identifiers (one per individual cDNA molecule) were attached. Each CDR3 protein is one row after TCRdb ran MiXCR on the 5' RACE reads. The sample records over 50,000 distinct CDR3 sequences, under 14% being singletons. This sample stems from a study of early T cells in non-severe SARS-CoV-2 infection. Across the study: Unpaired chains resulted from sequencing bulk RNA of unsorted whole blood.

Overall study results and limits: The matching step, a VDJdb search, favored anti-spike CD8 responses and missed private and CD4 specificities.

Sequenced sample: whole blood. This chain joins TRBV20-1 and TRBJ2-1; D unclear. The clonotype originates from an adult who was a healthcare worker with PCR-confirmed SARS-CoV-2 infection or an uninfected control (not recorded which). The CDR3 spells CSASRTASGEQFF. In DNA form, the CDR3 reads TGCAGTGCTAGTAGGACGGCGTCAGGCGAGCAGTTCTTC.